Included here is one T cell receptor (beta chain) sequence, with context. The antigen is not known. This sample stems from a study of T cell responses to AZD1222 COVID-19 vaccine. The CDR3 consists of 15 residues. Germline CDR1 is MRHNA and CDR2 is SNTAGT. The trim removed 3 bases at V and 3 bases at J, leaving 4 bases unmatched. Findings and caveats of the study: Donor demographics were predominantly white British with a female majority; clonal diversity may be underestimated.

Analyses pooled second doses at about 4 or about 12 weeks. The table came from immunoSEQ multiplex PCR; TCRdb's copy has only in-frame clones and leaves some out. The sample gives about 93,000 clones, 80% to 90% of which show up once; about 2.5% is in the top ten. The chain recombines TRBV6-4 with TRBJ2-2; 7 bases agree with TRBD2. The receptor was isolated from an adult who received the AZD1222 COVID-19 vaccine. The starting material was peripheral blood, obtained 28 days after the second AZD1222 dose. CDR3: CASSEGTTHTGELFF. Written as DNA, the CDR3 is TGTGCCAGCAGTGAGGGGACTACGCACACCGGGGAGCTGTTTTTT.